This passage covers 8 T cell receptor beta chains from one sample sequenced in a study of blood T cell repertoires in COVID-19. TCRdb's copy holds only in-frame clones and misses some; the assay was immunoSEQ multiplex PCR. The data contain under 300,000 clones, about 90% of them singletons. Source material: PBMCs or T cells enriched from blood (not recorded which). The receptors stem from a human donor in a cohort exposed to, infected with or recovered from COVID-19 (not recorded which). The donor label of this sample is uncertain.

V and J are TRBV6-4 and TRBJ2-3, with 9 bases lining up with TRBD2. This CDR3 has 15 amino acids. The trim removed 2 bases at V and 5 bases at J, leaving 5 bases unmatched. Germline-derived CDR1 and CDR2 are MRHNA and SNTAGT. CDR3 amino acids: CASSDAGGALDTQYF. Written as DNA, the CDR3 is TGTGCCAGCAGTGACGCGGGGGGGGCCCTAGATACGCAGTATTTT.

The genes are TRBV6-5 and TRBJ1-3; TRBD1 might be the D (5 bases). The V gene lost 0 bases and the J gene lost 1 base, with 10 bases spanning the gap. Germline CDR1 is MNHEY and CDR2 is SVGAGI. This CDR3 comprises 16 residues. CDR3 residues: CASSYSLQGSGNTIYF. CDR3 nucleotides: TGTGCCAGCAGTTACTCTCTCCAGGGATCTGGAAACACCATATATTTT.

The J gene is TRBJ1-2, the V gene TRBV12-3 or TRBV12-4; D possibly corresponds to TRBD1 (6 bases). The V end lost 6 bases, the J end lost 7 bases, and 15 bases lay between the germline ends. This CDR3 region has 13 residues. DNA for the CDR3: TGTGCCAGCAGGCCAGGGGTAAGGGGTGGCTACACCTTC. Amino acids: CASRPGVRGGYTF.

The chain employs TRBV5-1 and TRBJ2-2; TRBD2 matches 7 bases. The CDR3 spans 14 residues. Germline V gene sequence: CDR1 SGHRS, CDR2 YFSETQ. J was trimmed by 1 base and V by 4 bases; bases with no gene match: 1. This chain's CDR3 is CASSGRGNTGELFF. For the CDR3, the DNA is TGCGCCAGCAGCGGGAGGGGGAACACCGGGGAGCTGTTTTTT. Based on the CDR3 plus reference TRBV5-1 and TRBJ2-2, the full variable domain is KAGVTQTPRYLIKTRGQQVTLSCSPISGHRSVSWYQQTPGQGLQFLFEYFSETQRNKGNFPGRFSGRQFSNSRSEMNVSTLELGDSALYLCASSGRGNTGELFFGEGSRLTVL.

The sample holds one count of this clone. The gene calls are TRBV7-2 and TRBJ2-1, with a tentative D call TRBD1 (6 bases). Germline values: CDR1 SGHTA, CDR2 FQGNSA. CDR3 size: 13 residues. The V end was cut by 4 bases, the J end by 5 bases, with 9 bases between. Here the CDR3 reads CASSSRGNNEQFF. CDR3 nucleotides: TGTGCCAGCAGCTCAAGGGGGAACAATGAGCAGTTCTTC.

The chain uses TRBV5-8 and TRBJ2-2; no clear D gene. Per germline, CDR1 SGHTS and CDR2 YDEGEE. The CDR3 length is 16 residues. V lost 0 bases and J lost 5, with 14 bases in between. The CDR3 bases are TGTGCCAGCAGCTTGGGCCTGCCGGTGCGTACCGGGGAGCTGTTTTTT. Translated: CASSLGLPVRTGELFF.

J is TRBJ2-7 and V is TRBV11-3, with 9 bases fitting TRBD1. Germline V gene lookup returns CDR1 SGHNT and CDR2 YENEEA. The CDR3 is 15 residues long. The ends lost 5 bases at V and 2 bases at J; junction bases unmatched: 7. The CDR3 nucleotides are TGTGCCAGCAGCGCCTCCGGGACAGGGCCCTACGAGCAGTACTTC. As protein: CASSASGTGPYEQYF.

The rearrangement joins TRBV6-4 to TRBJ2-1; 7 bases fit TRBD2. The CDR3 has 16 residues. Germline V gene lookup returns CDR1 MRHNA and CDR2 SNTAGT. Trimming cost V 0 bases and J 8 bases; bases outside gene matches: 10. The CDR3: CASSDSVGASGHEQFF. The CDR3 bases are TGTGCCAGCAGTGACTCGGTAGGGGCTAGCGGCCATGAGCAGTTCTTC.